Detailed here is one TCR beta chain. What it binds is unknown. The sample originates from a study of beta chain features in type 1 diabetes. Study conclusions and caveats: For patients, the naive, central memory and Treg TCRB repertoires appeared more alike than for healthy donors.

Reverse transcription of all isolated RNA meant that expressed TCRB transcripts were sequenced. Profiled with immunoSEQ multiplex PCR; TCRdb holds only in-frame clones, not every one. The data hold fewer than 550,000 clones, with roughly 10% observed a single time. CDR1 and CDR2 from the germline V gene are SGHTA and FQGNSA. This CDR3 is built from 16 residues. V gave up 5 bases and J gave up 5 bases; unmatched junction bases: 11. The chain has TRBV7-2 and TRBJ2-5, with TRBD1 matching 10 bases. The sequenced material came from naive CD4+ T cells from blood. This TCR was recovered from a woman between 18 and 29 years old in good health. CDR3 sequence (DNA): TGTGCCAGCAGCCGACGTAGACAGGGGGCTTTGGAGACCCAGTACTTC. Its translation: CASSRRRQGALETQYF.